This record looks at one T cell receptor beta chain sequence and its context. The sample originates from a study of shared clonotypes between healthy human individuals. The trim removed 0 bases at V and 2 bases at J, leaving 12 bases unmatched. This CDR3 contains 19 residues. Germline V gene data show CDR1 as SGHDN and CDR2 as FVKESK. Profiling relied on immunoSEQ multiplex PCR, and the TCRdb table lists in-frame clones only, not all of them. The sample has 400,000 to 500,000 clones, roughly 85% seen once. The chain couples TRBV14 to TRBJ2-2; 7 bases agree with TRBD2. The receptor was isolated from a woman in her thirties or forties in good health. Some clones in this sample may be carry-over from other donors' samples. The specimen sequenced was PBMCs. The CDR3 region has the DNA TGTGCCAGCAGCCAAGACCCCGGGTTTAGCGGGTTAAACACCGGGGAGCTGTTTTTT. It is translated as CASSQDPGFSGLNTGELFF.